Shown below are 5 T cell receptor beta chains from a single sample sequenced in a study of Graves' ophthalmopathy and Graves' hyperthyroidism (dated by TCRdb to 2016 to 2019). The run used an Illumina HiSeq 2000. For repertoire sequencing, TCR beta CDR3 regions were amplified from RNA transcripts. The first round was an RT-PCR using HTBI primers with the Qiagen OneStep RT-PCR kit, and this first round was followed by a second-round multiplex PCR, then size selection and purification. TCRdb reran the public reads through fastp at Q25 and MiXCR, keeping productive beta chains. CDR3 protein duplicates are merged, each entry listing the most common genes and DNA. The sample yields around 670,000 distinct CDR3 sequences; around 40% were counted once. 44% of the sample comes from the top ten. Sequences were obtained from peripheral blood. These receptors all stem from an adult man with Graves' ophthalmopathy.

This clonotype was picked up a small number of times. CDR3 protein: CASSIELGDYEQYF. The CDR3 DNA reads TGTGCCAGTAGTATTGAGCTGGGAGACTACGAGCAGTACTTC. This chain uses TRBV19 with TRBJ2-7; possible D gene TRBD2, 5 bases. Germline V gene sequence: CDR1 LNHDA, CDR2 SQIVND (reference sequence). Trimming cost V 3 bases and J 3 bases, with 12 bases left between them. The CDR3 sequence is 14 residues long.

There are many counts of this clonotype. The CDR3 DNA reads as TGTGCCAGCGCGGACAGGGGGAGAGAGACCCAGTACTTC. It yields the protein CASADRGRETQYF. V gene TRBV7-9 combines with J gene TRBJ2-5, with 10 bases matching TRBD1. This CDR3 has 13 amino acids. The junction had 4 bases not matched to a gene; V was cut back by 8 bases and J by 4 bases. Germline CDR1 and CDR2: SEHNR and FQNEAQ (reference sequence).

The chain joins TRBV25-1 to TRBJ1-3; D is unresolved. This CDR3 is built from 16 residues. The germline V gene has CDR1 MGHDK and CDR2 SYGVNS. The V end was cut by 2 bases, the J end by 3 bases, with 14 bases between. The CDR3 DNA reads TGTGCCAGCAGTGAAGGGCCCGCATCAGGTGGAAACACCATATATTTT. Translation gives CASSEGPASGGNTIYF.

Only a few counts were recorded for this clonotype. The chain carries TRBV7-3 and TRBJ2-5; 11 bases are shared with TRBD2. Germline CDR1 is SGHTA and CDR2 is FQGTGA. The V segment lost 5 bases and the J segment 2 bases; nucleotides outside the gene matches: 4. CDR3 length equals 15 residues. In DNA, the CDR3 is TGTGCCAGCAGCCTGACTAGCGGGGAACAAGAGACCCAGTACTTC. It yields the protein CASSLTSGEQETQYF. The full variable domain, completed using reference TRBV7-3 and TRBJ2-5, is GAGVSQTPSNKVTEKGKYVELRCDPISGHTALYWYRQSLGQGPEFLIYFQGTGAADDSGLPNDRFFAVRPEGSVSTLKIQRTERGDSAVYLCASSLTSGEQETQYFGPGTRLLVL.

As for this clonotype: At one end the junction does not follow the germline gene, possibly because of a read error. The gene calls are TRBV7-8 and TRBJ1-1, with 8 bases identical to TRBD1. Germline CDR1 SGHVS, CDR2 FQNEAQ. The CDR3 extends over 18 amino acids. The CDR3 nucleotides read TGCGCCAGCAGCCAAGGGCAGGGGGCGCAGAGGGGGAACACTGAAGCTTTCTTT. This sequence encodes CASSQGQGAQRGNTEAFF.